This T cell receptor (beta chain) derives from a study of blood T cell repertoires in COVID-19. Only in-frame clones appear in the TCRdb table, and some are missing; sequencing was by immunoSEQ multiplex PCR. This sample has under 150,000 clones; approximately 83% occur once, and the top ten carry 6.5% to 9.5%. The origin of this receptor is a woman between 55 and 75 years old with COVID-19, enrolled during active disease. The sequenced sample consisted of peripheral blood.

The CDR3 sequence: CASTSYYDRGAYGYTF. DNA of the CDR3: TGTGCCAGCACCTCTTACTACGACAGGGGAGCCTATGGCTACACCTTC. The chain recombines TRBV5-4 with TRBJ1-2, with TRBD1 matching 8 bases. This CDR3 comprises 16 residues. Trimming took 6 bases from V and 4 from J; bases not matched to a gene: 14. Germline V gives CDR1 SGHNT, CDR2 YYREEE (reference sequence).